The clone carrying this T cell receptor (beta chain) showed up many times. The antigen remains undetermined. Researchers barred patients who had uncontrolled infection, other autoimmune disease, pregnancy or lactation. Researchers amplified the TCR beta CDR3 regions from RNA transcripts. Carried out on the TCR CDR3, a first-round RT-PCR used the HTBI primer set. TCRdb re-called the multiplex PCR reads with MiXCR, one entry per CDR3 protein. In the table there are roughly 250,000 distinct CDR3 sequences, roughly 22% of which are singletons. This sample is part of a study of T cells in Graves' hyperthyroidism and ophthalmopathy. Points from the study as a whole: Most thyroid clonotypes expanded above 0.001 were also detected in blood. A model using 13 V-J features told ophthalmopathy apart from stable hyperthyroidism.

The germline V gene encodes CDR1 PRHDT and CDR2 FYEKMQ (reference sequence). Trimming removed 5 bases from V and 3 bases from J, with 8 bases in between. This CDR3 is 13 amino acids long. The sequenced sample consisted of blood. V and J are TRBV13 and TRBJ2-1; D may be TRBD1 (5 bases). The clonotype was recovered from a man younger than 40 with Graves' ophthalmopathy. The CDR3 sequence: CASSKTVYNEQFF. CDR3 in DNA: TGTGCCAGCAGCAAGACAGTCTACAATGAGCAGTTCTTC.